This T cell receptor beta chain was identified during a study of T cell repertoires in cytomegalovirus infection. Study background: Selection of CMV epitopes for the study included recently identified HLA-C-restricted and well-studied HLA-B-restricted ones.

TCRdb ran MiXCR on the reads and lists one entry per CDR3 protein. Of about 830,000 distinct CDR3 sequences detected, about 31% appear once; the ten largest clones hold roughly 12%. Germline CDR1 DFQATT, CDR2 SNEGSKA (reference sequence). Trimming removed 1 base from V and 3 bases from J; junction bases left unmatched: 12. The CDR3 is 17 residues long. Of note for this clonotype: What it binds is not known.

The receptor comes from a human donor in good health (CMV status not recorded). Some clones in this sample may be carry-over from other donors' samples. The sample here was cultured CD8+ T cells from PBMCs, taken from culture after CMV antigen stimulation. V is TRBV20-1 and J is TRBJ1-2, with 9 bases matching TRBD1. The CDR3 loop is CSARAPGSGQGYYGYTF. DNA for the CDR3: TGCAGTGCTAGAGCCCCAGGTTCGGGACAGGGCTACTATGGCTACACCTTC.